Described below is a single TCR beta chain sequence and its context. Its specificity is unknown. Vbeta (60) and Jbeta (13) primers were used in the PCR. Generated by immunoSEQ multiplex PCR, the TCRdb table keeps only in-frame clones and is missing some. The sample shows about 40,000 clones, about 50% of them seen only once. The record originates from a study of cytomegalovirus exposure and HLA in healthy donors. Broader study findings: Earlier analysis found most TCR beta V segments productive about 90% or about 30% of the time. Cytomegalovirus status was reportedly diagnosed by the classifier with high sensitivity and specificity.

V trimming: 4 bases; J trimming: 6 bases; junction bases outside the gene matches: 10. CDR1 SGHRS and CDR2 YFSETQ come from the germline V gene. The length of the CDR3 is 15 residues. This TCR was recovered from a human donor in good health. Sequenced input: PBMCs. The rearrangement links TRBV5-1 to TRBJ1-1; TRBD1 agrees at 9 bases. CDR3 region: CASSPRTGASSEAFF. The CDR3 DNA follows: TGCGCCAGCAGCCCCAGGACAGGGGCGAGTTCTGAAGCTTTCTTT.